These 3 T cell receptor beta chains originate from one sample sequenced in a study of blood T cells in healthy people across ages. The authors ran a second PCR of about 6 to 12 cycles using a sample-barcoded 5' primer and a J-beta primer mix. TCRdb itself ran the 5' RACE reads through MiXCR, one entry per CDR3 protein. The data contain roughly 1.9 million distinct CDR3 sequences, about two fifths of them singletons. Material: blood. These receptors all come from a human donor in good health.

Remarks on this clonotype: Germline is not matched at one junction end, which may reflect a read error. The CDR3 loop reads CGVAPARDIQYF. Written as DNA, the CDR3 is TGCGGCGTTGCCCCTGCCAGGGACATTCAGTACTTC. The chain couples TRBV29-1 to TRBJ2-7; the D gene is possibly TRBD1 (5 bases). Matching the DNA end better, TRBJ2-4 makes the J call doubtful. The CDR3 loop spans 12 amino acids. The germline V gene has CDR1 SQVTM and CDR2 ANQGSEA.

There are a few counts of this clonotype. This chain links TRBV12-3 or TRBV12-4 with TRBJ2-3; 7 bases are shared with TRBD2. The CDR3 is made up of 14 amino acids. The junction had 6 bases not matched to a gene; V was cut back by 3 bases and J by 6 bases. CDR3 DNA: TGTGCCAGCAGTTTCATCGGGGGGTATGATACGCAGTATTTT. Its protein product is CASSFIGGYDTQYF.

V gene TRBV28 combines with J gene TRBJ2-4; a weak D match, TRBD1 (5 bases). In germline, CDR1 is MDHEN, CDR2 SYDVKM. Trimming removed 7 bases at V and 4 bases at J, with 17 bases between. The CDR3 has 15 amino acids. CDR3 protein: CASNTFQGWKNIQYF. In DNA, the CDR3 is TGTGCCAGCAACACATTTCAGGGATGGAAAAACATTCAGTACTTC. The variable domain in full, with the rest retrieved from reference TRBV28 and TRBJ2-4, is DVKVTQSSRYLVKRTGEKVFLECVQDMDHENMFWYRQDPGLGLRLIYFSYDVKMKEKGDIPEGYSVSREKKERFSLILESASTNQTSMYLCASNTFQGWKNIQYFGAGTRLSVL.